These T cell receptor beta chains were read from a single sample in a study of a mutant IDH1 vaccine in newly diagnosed glioma. No antigens are known for them. Repertoires were generated with immunoSEQ multiplex PCR, while TCRdb's copy carries only in-frame clones and drops some. This sample has about 31,000 clones, with roughly four fifths found just once. Material: PBMCs, obtained from a glioma patient whose treatment included an IDH1 peptide vaccine. The receptors were sampled from a young man with glioma. The CDR3 runs from the conserved cysteine through the conserved F or W. A D gene is named only where the DNA matches it firmly. Where a row states a size, it is once, few, many or the class of an expanded clone; other rows omit it.

d_gene,j_gene,v_gene,abundance,CDR3nt,CDR3aa
NA,TRBJ1-5,TRBV19,NA,TGTGCCAGTAGTATAGATCTGGCGTCGAATCAGCCCCAGCATTTT,CASSIDLASNQPQHF
TRBD1,TRBJ2-7,TRBV18,NA,TGTGCCAGCTCACCACCGGGACAGGGGAACTACGAGCAGTACTTC,CASSPPGQGNYEQYF
NA,TRBJ1-2,TRBV10-3,few,TGTGCCATCAGTGAGGTCTGGGATGGCTACACCTTC,CAISEVWDGYTF
TRBD2,TRBJ2-7,TRBV27,once,TGTGCCAGCAGCTGGGCTAGCGGGAGCTACGAGCAGTACTTC,CASSWASGSYEQYF
TRBD1,TRBJ1-5,TRBV2,NA,TGTGCCAGCAGTGGACATCGGGACAGGGTCAATCAGCCCCAGCATTTT,CASSGHRDRVNQPQHF
TRBD2,TRBJ2-7,TRBV5-4,NA,TGTGCCAGCAGCTCATCTTCCGGGACTAGCCTCCTAGTGCAGTACTTC,CASSSSSGTSLLVQYF
TRBD2,TRBJ2-5,TRBV19,NA,TGTGCCAGTAGTATAGACGCCCTAGGACTAGCCGAGACCCAGTACTTC,CASSIDALGLAETQYF
NA,TRBJ1-1,TRBV6-1,few,TGTGCCTCCGGGCGCCGCACTGAAGCTTTCTTT,CASGRRTEAFF
TRBD1,TRBJ2-7,TRBV6-6,NA,TGTGCCAGCAGTCCCCCGGCGCAGGGGGCCAGTTACGAGCAGTACTTC,CASSPPAQGASYEQYF
NA,TRBJ2-3,TRBV27,NA,TGTGCCAGCAGTTTTGGACCACAATTTACGCAGTATTTT,CASSFGPQFTQYF
NA,TRBJ1-3,TRBV7-9,NA,TGTGCCAGCAGCTCGGAAGGAAACACCATATATTTT,CASSSEGNTIYF
NA,TRBJ1-5,TRBV6-1,NA,TGTGCCAGCAGTGGGGATTTCAATCAGCCCCAGCATTTT,CASSGDFNQPQHF
TRBD2,TRBJ2-1,TRBV9,NA,TGTGCCAGCAGCGGGGGGACTAGCGGGGCACTTTATGAGCAGTTCTTC,CASSGGTSGALYEQFF
NA,TRBJ1-2,TRBV6-1,NA,TGTGCCAGCAGTGAGGGGGTATCAATCTATGGCTACACCTTC,CASSEGVSIYGYTF
TRBD2,TRBJ2-5,TRBV5-1,NA,TGCGCCAGCAGCTTTCAGGCTAGCGGAGAGACCCAGTACTTC,CASSFQASGETQYF
TRBD2,TRBJ2-3,TRBV2,NA,TGTGCCAGCAGTCAGAAGCGGGGGGATACGCAGTATTTT,CASSQKRGDTQYF
NA,TRBJ2-3,TRBV7-9,NA,TGTGCCAGCAGCTTAGCGGGCGGGAAGGTGACAGATACGCAGTATTTT,CASSLAGGKVTDTQYF
TRBD1,TRBJ2-4,TRBV10-3,NA,TGTGCCACCGTCGGACAGGGGGAAAACATTCAGTACTTC,CATVGQGENIQYF
NA,TRBJ1-5,TRBV5-1,once,TGCGCCAGCAGCTTGGAGGGAGGGCCAGAGCCCCAGCATTTT,CASSLEGGPEPQHF
NA,TRBJ2-1,TRBV14,NA,TGTGCCAGCAGCCAAGGGGGCTCTGTTAGGCAGTTCTTC,CASSQGGSVRQFF
TRBD2,TRBJ2-2,TRBV18,NA,TGTGCCAGCTCAGCGCAATCAGGGAGGTACTCTAGCGGGAGCGCCACCGGGGAGCTGTTTTTT,CASSAQSGRYSSGSATGELFF
NA,TRBJ2-7,TRBV7-9,NA,TGTGCCAGCAGCCCCCCCCAGGATTACTACGAGCAGTACTTC,CASSPPQDYYEQYF
NA,TRBJ2-1,TRBV5-1,NA,TGCGCCAGTACCCAGGGTAGTCCCTACAATGAGCAGTTCTTC,CASTQGSPYNEQFF
TRBD1,TRBJ2-2,TRBV29-1,NA,TGCAGCGTTCGACAGGGGGCCAGCACCGGGGAGCTGTTTTTT,CSVRQGASTGELFF
NA,TRBJ2-7,TRBV6-5,NA,TGTGCCAGCACCTCTCAGAATTCCTACGAGCAGTACTTC,CASTSQNSYEQYF
NA,TRBJ1-1,TRBV2,NA,TGTGCCAGCACTGGAGGTACTGAAGCTTTCTTT,CASTGGTEAFF
TRBD2,TRBJ2-7,TRBV6-5,NA,TGTGCCAGCAGTCCGGGACTAGCAGGTTTCTACGAGCAGTACTTC,CASSPGLAGFYEQYF
NA,TRBJ2-3,TRBV27,NA,TGTGCCAGCAGTTTCGTGGGCGGGACTTTCACAGATACGCAGTATTTT,CASSFVGGTFTDTQYF
TRBD2,TRBJ2-7,TRBV6-6,medium-sized,TGTGCCAGCAGACCCCGTGAGGCGGGAGGCTACGAGCAGTACTTC,CASRPREAGGYEQYF
NA,TRBJ2-5,TRBV7-9,NA,TGTGCCAGCAGCTTAGCCCCTCCCCGGGAGACCCAGTACTTC,CASSLAPPRETQYF
NA,TRBJ2-3,TRBV6-5,NA,TGTGCCAGCAGTTACTCGGGCCCCACAGATACGCAGTATTTT,CASSYSGPTDTQYF
TRBD1,TRBJ2-7,TRBV5-1,NA,TGCGCCAGCAGCTTGAACAACATTGTGGGGACAGCGCTCCTGGGCTCCTACGAGCAGTACTTC,CASSLNNIVGTALLGSYEQYF
NA,TRBJ1-2,TRBV7-8,NA,TGTGCCAGCAGCTTAGCCCTTGGAACAGTCGCCTATGGCTACACCTTC,CASSLALGTVAYGYTF